This T cell receptor beta chain was found in a study of early T cells in non-severe SARS-CoV-2 infection. A single record per CDR3 protein comes from TCRdb applying MiXCR to the 5' RACE reads. Of some 89,000 distinct CDR3 sequences in the sample, approximately 10% were seen once. Trimming at V came to 5 bases and at J to 0 bases, leaving 6 bases not matched to a gene. The length of the CDR3 is 16 residues. CDR1 and CDR2 from the germline V gene are LNHDA and SQIVND (reference sequence). The chain employs TRBV19 and TRBJ2-3, with 9 bases fitting TRBD1. This specimen was whole blood, taken at baseline. The source of this sequence is an adult who was a healthcare worker with PCR-confirmed SARS-CoV-2 infection or an uninfected control (not recorded which). This CDR3 is CASSHPGTGSTDTQYF. CDR3 coding DNA: TGTGCCAGTAGTCATCCCGGGACAGGGAGCACAGATACGCAGTATTTT.